This is a list of T cell receptor beta chains from one sample in a study of molecular identifiers for immune sequencing clone quantification. TCRdb reprocessed the PCR reads with MiXCR, giving one entry per CDR3 protein. The table includes 600,000 to 650,000 distinct CDR3 sequences, just under 20% detected once. Sequenced sample: naive CD8+ T cells from blood, with Jurkat cell RNA spiked in. These receptors all stem from a human donor in good health. Some libraries in this study had Jurkat cell RNA spiked in. Both conserved end residues are part of each CDR3. A D gene is named only where the DNA matches it firmly. Size values are once, few and many counts, or a class for expanded clones, and some rows have none.

clone_size,j_call,v_call,d_call,cdr3_aa,cdr3_nt
many,TRBJ1-5,TRBV15,NA,CATSRDGGNQPQHF,TGTGCCACCAGCAGAGATGGGGGCAATCAGCCCCAGCATTTT
many,TRBJ1-1,TRBV19,NA,CASRLGGGYTEAFF,TGTGCCAGTAGACTTGGAGGGGGTTACACTGAAGCTTTCTTT
NA,TRBJ1-4,TRBV4-3,TRBD1,CASSPGQGASNEELFF,TGCGCCAGCAGCCCCGGACAGGGGGCATCTAATGAAGAACTGTTTTTT
many,TRBJ2-7,TRBV27,NA,CASSYAPGGTYEQYF,TGTGCCAGCAGTTACGCCCCAGGAGGCACCTACGAGCAGTACTTC
many,TRBJ1-4,TRBV20-1,TRBD1,CSARPTGPTNEKLFF,TGCAGTGCTAGACCGACAGGGCCAACTAATGAAAAACTGTTTTTT
many,TRBJ2-1,TRBV4-2,TRBD2,CASSQLAGYNEQFF,TGTGCCAGCAGCCAACTAGCGGGTTACAATGAGCAGTTCTTC
NA,TRBJ2-7,TRBV7-9,TRBD2,CASGSPWASGKVRIYEQYF,TGTGCCAGCGGCTCTCCATGGGCTAGCGGGAAAGTGCGGATCTACGAGCAGTACTTC
many,TRBJ2-7,TRBV27,TRBD2,CASSSGLAHYEQYF,TGTGCCAGCAGCTCGGGACTAGCCCACTACGAGCAGTACTTC
NA,TRBJ2-5,TRBV5-4,TRBD2,CASSLVGRGGPGETQYF,TGTGCCAGCAGCTTGGTGGGGCGGGGGGGCCCTGGGGAGACCCAGTACTTC
NA,TRBJ2-1,TRBV7-9,NA,CASSLLASHNEQFF,TGTGCCAGCAGCTTATTAGCGTCCCACAATGAGCAGTTCTTC
many,TRBJ1-2,TRBV6-1,NA,CASSEEGNRAHVYGYTF,TGTGCCAGCAGTGAAGAGGGCAACAGGGCTCATGTCTATGGCTACACCTTC
NA,TRBJ2-7,TRBV5-6,TRBD1,CASSIWTGEDEQYF,TGTGCCAGCAGCATATGGACAGGGGAAGACGAGCAGTACTTC
few,TRBJ2-7,TRBV7-9,TRBD2,CASGPPGSGGSEQYF,TGTGCCAGCGGCCCCCCCGGTAGCGGGGGTTCCGAGCAGTACTTC
few,TRBJ2-7,TRBV6-2/TRBV6-3,TRBD2,CASSSSWREGYEQYF,TGTGCCAGCAGTTCCTCGTGGCGGGAGGGCTACGAGCAGTACTTC
many,TRBJ1-4,TRBV28,NA,CASINHGQFNEKLFF,TGTGCCAGCATTAACCACGGACAGTTTAATGAAAAACTGTTTTTT
many,TRBJ2-7,TRBV7-9,TRBD1,CASSLGLGQGAFEQYF,TGTGCCAGCAGCTTAGGGCTGGGACAGGGGGCTTTCGAGCAGTACTTC
many,TRBJ2-7,TRBV27,TRBD2,CASSPGLAGGPREQYF,TGTGCCAGCAGTCCCGGACTAGCGGGAGGGCCGCGAGAGCAGTACTTC
NA,TRBJ2-2,TRBV4-3,NA,CASSRSTHLSGGELFF,TGCGCCAGCAGCCGAAGTACACACTTATCCGGCGGGGAGCTGTTTTTT
many,TRBJ2-5,TRBV6-2/TRBV6-3,TRBD1,CASSYGTGAGQETQYF,TGTGCCAGCAGTTACGGGACAGGAGCGGGCCAAGAGACCCAGTACTTC
many,TRBJ2-7,TRBV11-2,NA,CASSLPGAGAQYEQYF,TGTGCCAGCAGCTTGCCTGGGGCGGGGGCCCAATACGAGCAGTACTTC
NA,TRBJ2-7,TRBV9,NA,CASSLRQVTLGEQYF,TGTGCCAGCAGCCTGCGACAGGTAACCCTAGGCGAGCAGTACTTC
many,TRBJ2-2,TRBV20-1,NA,CSARREGYTGELFF,TGCAGTGCTAGGCGTGAGGGGTACACCGGGGAGCTGTTTTTT
many,TRBJ2-7,TRBV4-3,NA,CASSQDYGDYEQYF,TGCGCCAGCAGCCAAGATTACGGTGATTACGAGCAGTACTTC
many,TRBJ2-4,TRBV12-3/TRBV12-4,TRBD2,CASTAATAGAKNIQYF,TGTGCCAGCACCGCCGCGACAGCGGGGGCCAAAAACATTCAGTACTTC
NA,TRBJ2-3,TRBV19,TRBD1,CASSMWDREYDTQYF,TGTGCCAGTAGTATGTGGGACAGGGAGTATGATACGCAGTATTTT
NA,TRBJ1-3,TRBV9,NA,CASSPRTESSGNTIYF,TGTGCCAGCAGCCCCAGGACGGAGAGCTCTGGAAACACCATATATTTT
many,TRBJ1-5,TRBV12-3/TRBV12-4,NA,CASSFEGRQPQHF,TGTGCCAGCAGTTTTGAGGGAAGGCAGCCCCAGCATTTT